This is a list of T cell receptor beta chains from one sample in a study of blood T cell repertoires in COVID-19. TCRdb keeps only in-frame clones here, not all; method: immunoSEQ multiplex PCR. The repertoire consists of about 290,000 clones, with around 89% occurring once and the leading ten covering approximately 4.3%. The sample taken for sequencing was peripheral blood. Every receptor here comes from a man aged 40-49 years with acute or convalescent COVID-19. CDR3s include the opening cysteine and the closing phenylalanine or tryptophan. D genes are given only for firm matches. Clone size appears in some rows only: once, few, many, or a class for an expanded clone.

J gene,D gene,V gene,clone size,CDR3 DNA,CDR3 protein
TRBJ2-1,TRBD2,TRBV14,once,TGTGCCAGCAGCCAAAGACTAGCGAGGGGTGAGCAGTTCTTC,CASSQRLARGEQFF
TRBJ1-3,-,TRBV19,few,TGTGCCAGTAGTTCAGAGGGGGTCGCTGGAAACACCATATATTTT,CASSSEGVAGNTIYF
TRBJ2-3,-,TRBV11-2,few,TGTGCCAGCAATCCAGGGGACACAGATACGCAGTATTTT,CASNPGDTDTQYF
TRBJ2-5,-,TRBV5-3,-,TGTGCCAGAAGCTTGACCTCGAGAGAGACCCAGTACTTC,CARSLTSRETQYF
TRBJ1-3,-,TRBV18,-,TGTGCCAGCTCAACAGGGAGCTCTGGAAACACCATATATTTT,CASSTGSSGNTIYF
TRBJ2-3,-,TRBV5-4,-,TGTGCCAGCAGCCGCGGAGGACTCACAGATACGCAGTATTTT,CASSRGGLTDTQYF
TRBJ2-2,TRBD2,TRBV30,-,TGTGCCTGGAGTACCGGGAGAGCGGGGGGGCTTATGGACACCGGGGAGCTGTTTTTT,CAWSTGRAGGLMDTGELFF
TRBJ1-4,TRBD1,TRBV18,-,TGTGCCAGCTCACCACCAGGACAGGGCGGTGAAAAACTGTTTTTT,CASSPPGQGGEKLFF
TRBJ1-2,TRBD1,TRBV5-1,-,TGCGCCAGCACCCTGACAGGGTACTATGGCTACACCTTC,CASTLTGYYGYTF
TRBJ1-5,TRBD1,TRBV11-2,-,TGTGCCAGCAGCGGACAGGGACAGCCCCAGCATTTT,CASSGQGQPQHF
TRBJ1-5,-,TRBV19,-,TGTGCCAGGGAGGGAGTGGCTTCCCCCCACTTTAATCAGCCCCAGCATTTT,CAREGVASPHFNQPQHF
TRBJ1-2,TRBD1,TRBV5-1,-,TGCGCCAGCAGTCGTGGGACAGGGGGCATCGTCAACTATGGCTACACCTTC,CASSRGTGGIVNYGYTF
TRBJ1-6,-,TRBV12-3/TRBV12-4,-,TGTGCCAGCAGTTTAGCCGGGAATTCACCCCTCCACTTT,CASSLAGNSPLHF
TRBJ2-3,-,TRBV4-1,-,TGCGCCAGCAGCCAACCCAGGGAGGAAGGTACGCAGTATTTT,CASSQPREEGTQYF
TRBJ1-2,TRBD1,TRBV11-1,-,TGTGCCAGCAGCTTGACAGGGGATGGCTACACCTTC,CASSLTGDGYTF
TRBJ1-3,TRBD1,TRBV10-2,-,TGCGCCAGCAGCTCGGACAGGGGATCGGGAAACACCATATATTTT,CASSSDRGSGNTIYF
TRBJ1-4,-,TRBV5-1,-,TGCGCCAGCAGCCCGACCGGGACTAATGAAAAACTGTTTTTT,CASSPTGTNEKLFF
TRBJ1-2,-,TRBV4-1,-,TGCGCCAGCAGCCAAGAAGGGGCTAGGGGATCCTATGGCTACACCTTC,CASSQEGARGSYGYTF
TRBJ1-3,-,TRBV18,-,TGTGCCAGCTCACCACTTCCCCGCGGACTCTCTGGAAACACCATATATTTT,CASSPLPRGLSGNTIYF
TRBJ1-5,-,TRBV12-3/TRBV12-4,-,TGTGCCAGCAGTTTAATTGAGGATCAGCCCCAGCATTTT,CASSLIEDQPQHF
TRBJ2-2,TRBD2,TRBV5-1,-,TGCGCCAGCAGCTTGGAGGTAGCGGGGGGATCGAACACCGGGGAGCTGTTTTTT,CASSLEVAGGSNTGELFF
TRBJ2-3,-,TRBV7-8,-,TGTGCCAGCAGCTTTCTAGACAGTCGCACAGATACGCAGTATTTT,CASSFLDSRTDTQYF
TRBJ1-6,-,TRBV4-2,few,TGTGCCAGCAGCCGTACAGAGCCTAATTCACCCCTCCACTTT,CASSRTEPNSPLHF
TRBJ2-7,-,TRBV10-3,-,TGTGCCATCAGTAACTTCACGACCGGGGAGCAGTACTTC,CAISNFTTGEQYF
TRBJ1-5,TRBD1,TRBV2,few,TGTGCCAGCGGCCGGACAGGGTGGCAGCCCCAGCATTTT,CASGRTGWQPQHF